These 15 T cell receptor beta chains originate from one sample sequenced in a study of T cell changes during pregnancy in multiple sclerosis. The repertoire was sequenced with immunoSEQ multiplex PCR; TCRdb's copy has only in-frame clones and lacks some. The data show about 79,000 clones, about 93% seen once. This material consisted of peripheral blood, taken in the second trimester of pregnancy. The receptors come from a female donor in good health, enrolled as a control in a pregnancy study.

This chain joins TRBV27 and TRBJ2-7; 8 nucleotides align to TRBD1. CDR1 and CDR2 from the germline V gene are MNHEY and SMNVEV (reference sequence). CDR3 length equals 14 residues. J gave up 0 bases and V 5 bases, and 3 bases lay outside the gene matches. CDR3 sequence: CASSPGQASYEQYF. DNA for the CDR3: TGTGCCAGCAGTCCGGGACAGGCCTCCTACGAGCAGTACTTC.

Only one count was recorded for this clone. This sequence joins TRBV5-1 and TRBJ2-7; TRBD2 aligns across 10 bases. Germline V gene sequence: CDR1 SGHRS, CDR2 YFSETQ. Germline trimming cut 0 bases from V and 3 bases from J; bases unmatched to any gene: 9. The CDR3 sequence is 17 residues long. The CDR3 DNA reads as TGCGCCAGCAGCTTGGCGCCAACTAGCGGGGAGAACTACGAGCAGTACTTC. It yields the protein CASSLAPTSGENYEQYF.

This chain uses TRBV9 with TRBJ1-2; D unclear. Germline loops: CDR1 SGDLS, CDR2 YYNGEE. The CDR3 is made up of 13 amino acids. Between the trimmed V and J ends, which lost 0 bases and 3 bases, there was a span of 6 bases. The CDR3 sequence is CASSVDSYYGYTF. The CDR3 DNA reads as TGTGCCAGCAGCGTAGACAGCTACTATGGCTACACCTTC.

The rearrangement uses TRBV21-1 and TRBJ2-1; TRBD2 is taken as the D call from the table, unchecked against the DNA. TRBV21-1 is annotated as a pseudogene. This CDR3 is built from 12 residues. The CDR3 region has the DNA TGTGCCAGCAGGTCTAGCGGGGGGAAGCAGTTCTTC. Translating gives CASRSSGGKQFF.

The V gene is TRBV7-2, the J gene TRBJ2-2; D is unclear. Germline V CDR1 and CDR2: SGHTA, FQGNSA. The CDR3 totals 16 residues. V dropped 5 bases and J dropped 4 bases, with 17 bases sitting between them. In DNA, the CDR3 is TGTGCCAGCAGCCCCGGCGGTACTACCGCCACCGGGGAGCTGTTTTTT. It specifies CASSPGGTTATGELFF.

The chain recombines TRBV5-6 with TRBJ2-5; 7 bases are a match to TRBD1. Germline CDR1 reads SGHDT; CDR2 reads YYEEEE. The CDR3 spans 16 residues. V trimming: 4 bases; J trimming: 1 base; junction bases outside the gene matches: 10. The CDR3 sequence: CASSTGATFFQETQYF. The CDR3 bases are TGTGCCAGCAGCACAGGGGCGACCTTCTTCCAAGAGACCCAGTACTTC.

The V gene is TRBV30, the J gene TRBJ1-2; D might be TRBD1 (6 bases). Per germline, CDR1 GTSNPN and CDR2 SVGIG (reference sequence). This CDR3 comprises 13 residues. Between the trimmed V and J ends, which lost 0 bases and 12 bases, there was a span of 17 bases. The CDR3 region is CAWSVGGGWGHTF. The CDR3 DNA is TGTGCCTGGAGTGTAGGGGGGGGCTGGGGCCACACCTTC.

CDR3 coding DNA: TGTGCCAGCAGTAAAACAGGGCCCTGGACCGGGGAGCTGTTTTTT. Translation: CASSKTGPWTGELFF. The J gene is TRBJ2-2, the V gene TRBV27; perhaps TRBD1 as D (6 bases). This CDR3 spans 15 amino acids. Trimming left V 5 bases short and J 5 bases short, with 15 bases between. Germline values: CDR1 MNHEY, CDR2 SMNVEV (reference sequence).

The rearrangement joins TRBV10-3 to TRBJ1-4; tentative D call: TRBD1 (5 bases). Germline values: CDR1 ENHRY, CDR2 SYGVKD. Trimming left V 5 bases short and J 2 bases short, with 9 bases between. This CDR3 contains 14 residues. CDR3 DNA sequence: TGTGCCATCAGTAACCAGGGCACTAATGAAAAACTGTTTTTT. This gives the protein CAISNQGTNEKLFF.

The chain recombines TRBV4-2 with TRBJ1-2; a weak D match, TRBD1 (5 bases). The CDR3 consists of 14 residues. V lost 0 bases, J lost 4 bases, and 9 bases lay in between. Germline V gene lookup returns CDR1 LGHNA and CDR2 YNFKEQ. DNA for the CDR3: TGTGCCAGCAGCCAAGAGGTAGGGGCCTATGGCTACACCTTC. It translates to CASSQEVGAYGYTF.

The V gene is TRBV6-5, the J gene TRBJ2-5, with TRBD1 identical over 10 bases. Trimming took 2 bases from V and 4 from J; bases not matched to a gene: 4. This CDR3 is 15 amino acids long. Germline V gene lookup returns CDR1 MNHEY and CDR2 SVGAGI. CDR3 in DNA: TGTGCCAGCAGTTACGGGACAGGGGTTCGAGAGACCCAGTACTTC. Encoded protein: CASSYGTGVRETQYF.

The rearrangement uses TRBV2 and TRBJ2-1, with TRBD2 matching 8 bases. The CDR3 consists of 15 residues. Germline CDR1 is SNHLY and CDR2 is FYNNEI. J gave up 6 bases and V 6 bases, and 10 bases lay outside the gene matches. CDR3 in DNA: TGTGCCAGCAGCTGGGGGTCGACTAGCGCCAATGAGCAGTTCTTC. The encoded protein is CASSWGSTSANEQFF. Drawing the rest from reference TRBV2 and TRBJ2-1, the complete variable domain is EPEVTQTPSHQVTQMGQEVILRCVPISNHLYFYWYRQILGQKVEFLVSFYNNEISEKSEIFDDQFSVERPDGSNFTLKIRSTKLEDSAMYFCASSWGSTSANEQFFGPGTRLTVL.

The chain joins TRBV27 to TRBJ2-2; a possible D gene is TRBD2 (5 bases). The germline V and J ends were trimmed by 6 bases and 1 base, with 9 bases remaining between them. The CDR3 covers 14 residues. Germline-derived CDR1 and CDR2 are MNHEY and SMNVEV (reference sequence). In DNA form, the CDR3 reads TGTGCCAGCAGAGGCGGGTTGAACACCGGGGAGCTGTTTTTT. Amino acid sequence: CASRGGLNTGELFF.

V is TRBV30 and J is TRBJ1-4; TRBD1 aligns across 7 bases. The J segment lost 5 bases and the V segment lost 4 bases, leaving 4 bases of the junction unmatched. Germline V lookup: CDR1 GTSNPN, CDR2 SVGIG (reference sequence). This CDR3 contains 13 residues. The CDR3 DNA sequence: TGTGCCTGGACTCGACAGGGCAATGAAAAACTGTTTTTT. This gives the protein CAWTRQGNEKLFF.

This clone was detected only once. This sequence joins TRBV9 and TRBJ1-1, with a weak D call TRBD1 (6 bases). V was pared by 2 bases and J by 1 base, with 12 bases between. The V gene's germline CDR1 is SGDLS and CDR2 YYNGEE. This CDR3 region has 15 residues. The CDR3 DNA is TGTGCCAGCAGCGTCGAATTACAGGGGAACACTGAAGCTTTCTTT. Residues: CASSVELQGNTEAFF.